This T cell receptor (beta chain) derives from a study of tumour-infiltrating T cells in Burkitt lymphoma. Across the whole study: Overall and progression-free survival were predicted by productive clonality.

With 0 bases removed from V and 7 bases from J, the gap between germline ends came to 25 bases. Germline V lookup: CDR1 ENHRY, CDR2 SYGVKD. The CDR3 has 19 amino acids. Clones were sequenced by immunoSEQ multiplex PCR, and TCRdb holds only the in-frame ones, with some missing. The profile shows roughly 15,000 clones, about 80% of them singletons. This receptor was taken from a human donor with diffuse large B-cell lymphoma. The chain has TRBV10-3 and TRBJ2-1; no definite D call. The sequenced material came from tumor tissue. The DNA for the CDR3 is TGTGCCATCAGTGAGTCGAGATGGGTGGAAGGACGGAGCCCAAATGAGCAGTTCTTC. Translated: CAISESRWVEGRSPNEQFF.